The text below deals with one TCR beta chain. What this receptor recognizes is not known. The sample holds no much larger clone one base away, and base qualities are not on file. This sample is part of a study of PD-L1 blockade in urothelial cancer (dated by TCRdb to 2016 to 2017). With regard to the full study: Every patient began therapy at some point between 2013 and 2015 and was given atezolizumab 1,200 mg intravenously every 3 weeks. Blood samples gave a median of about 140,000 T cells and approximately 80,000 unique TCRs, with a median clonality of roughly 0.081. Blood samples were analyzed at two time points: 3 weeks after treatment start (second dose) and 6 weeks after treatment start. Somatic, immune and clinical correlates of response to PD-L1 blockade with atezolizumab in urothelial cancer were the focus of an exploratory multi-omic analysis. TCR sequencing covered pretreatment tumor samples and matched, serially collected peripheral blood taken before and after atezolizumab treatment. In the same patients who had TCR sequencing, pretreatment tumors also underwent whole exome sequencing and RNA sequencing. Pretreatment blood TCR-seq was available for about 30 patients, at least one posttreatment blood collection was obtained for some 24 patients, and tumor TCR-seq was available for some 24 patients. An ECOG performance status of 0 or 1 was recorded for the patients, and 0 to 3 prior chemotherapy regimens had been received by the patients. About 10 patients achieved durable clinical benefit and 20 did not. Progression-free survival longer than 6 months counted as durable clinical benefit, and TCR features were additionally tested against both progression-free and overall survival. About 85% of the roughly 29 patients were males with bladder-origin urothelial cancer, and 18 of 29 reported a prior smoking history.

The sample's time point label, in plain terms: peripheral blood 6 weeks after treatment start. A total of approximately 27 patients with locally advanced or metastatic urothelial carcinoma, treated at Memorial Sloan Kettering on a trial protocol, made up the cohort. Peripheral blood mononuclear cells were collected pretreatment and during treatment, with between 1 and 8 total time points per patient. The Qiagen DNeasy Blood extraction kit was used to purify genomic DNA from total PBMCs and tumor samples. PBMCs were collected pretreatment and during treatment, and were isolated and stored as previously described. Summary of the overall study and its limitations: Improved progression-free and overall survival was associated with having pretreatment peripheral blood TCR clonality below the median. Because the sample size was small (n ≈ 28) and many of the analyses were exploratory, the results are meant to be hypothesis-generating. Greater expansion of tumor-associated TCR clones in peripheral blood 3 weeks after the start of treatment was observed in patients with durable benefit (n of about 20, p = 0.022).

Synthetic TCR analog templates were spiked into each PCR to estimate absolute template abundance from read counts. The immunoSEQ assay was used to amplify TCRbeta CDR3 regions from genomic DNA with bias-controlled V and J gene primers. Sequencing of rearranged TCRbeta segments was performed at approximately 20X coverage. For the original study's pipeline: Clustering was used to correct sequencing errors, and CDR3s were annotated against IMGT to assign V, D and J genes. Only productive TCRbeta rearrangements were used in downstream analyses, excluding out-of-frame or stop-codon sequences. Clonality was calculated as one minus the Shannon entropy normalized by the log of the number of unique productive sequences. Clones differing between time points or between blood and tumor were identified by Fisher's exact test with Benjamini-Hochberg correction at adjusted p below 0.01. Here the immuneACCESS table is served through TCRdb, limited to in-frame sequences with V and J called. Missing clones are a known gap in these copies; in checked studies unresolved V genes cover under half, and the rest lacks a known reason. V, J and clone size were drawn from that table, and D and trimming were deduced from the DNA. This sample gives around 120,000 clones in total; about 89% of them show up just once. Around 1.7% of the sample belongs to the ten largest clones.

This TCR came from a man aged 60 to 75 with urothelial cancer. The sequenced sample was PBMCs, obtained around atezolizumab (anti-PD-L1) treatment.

The DNA is as follows: TGTGCCAGCAGCTTCTCCGGGTCCGCCTACGAGCAGTACTTC. It is translated as CASSFSGSAYEQYF. The chain is encoded by TRBV11-3 joined to TRBJ2-7; there is no confident call for the D gene. V loses 3 bases of germline sequence and J loses 2 bases, and the interval between the two ends is 11 bases. The germline V gene supplies CDR1 SGHNT and CDR2 YENEEA. The CDR3 contains 14 residues, cysteine and phenylalanine counted. Solely the CDR3 DNA is kept, with 42 bases framed from the first base.